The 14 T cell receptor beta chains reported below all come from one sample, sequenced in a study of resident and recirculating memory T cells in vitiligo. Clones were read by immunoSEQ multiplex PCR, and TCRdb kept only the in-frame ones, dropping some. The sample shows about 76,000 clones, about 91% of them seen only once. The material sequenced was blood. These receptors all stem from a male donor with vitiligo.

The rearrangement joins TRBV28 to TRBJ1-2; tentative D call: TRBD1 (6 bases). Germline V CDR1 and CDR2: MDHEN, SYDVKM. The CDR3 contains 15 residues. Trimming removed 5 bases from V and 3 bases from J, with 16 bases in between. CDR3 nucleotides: TGTGCCAGCAGTACCGGGGGGGCGGTTGACTATGGCTACACCTTC. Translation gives CASSTGGAVDYGYTF.

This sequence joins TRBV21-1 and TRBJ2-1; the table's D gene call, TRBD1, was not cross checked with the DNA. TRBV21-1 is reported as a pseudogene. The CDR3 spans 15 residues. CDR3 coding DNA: TGTGCCAGCAGCGGACGGGACAGGGGAACCAATGAGCAGTTCTTC. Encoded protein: CASSGRDRGTNEQFF.

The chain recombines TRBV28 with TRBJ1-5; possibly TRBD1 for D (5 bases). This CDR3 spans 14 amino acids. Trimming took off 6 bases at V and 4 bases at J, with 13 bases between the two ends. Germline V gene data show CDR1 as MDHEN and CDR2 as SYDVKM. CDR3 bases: TGTGCCAGCAGGGGGGGGACGGAAAATCAGCCCCAGCATTTT. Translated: CASRGGTENQPQHF.

Written as DNA, the CDR3 is TGTGCCATCAGCCCTAGCGGGAGACCCTACGAGCAGTACTTC. It translates to CAISPSGRPYEQYF. This chain joins TRBV10-3 and TRBJ2-7; 10 nucleotides match TRBD2. V gave up 6 bases and J gave up 2 bases; unmatched junction bases: 4. Germline V lookup: CDR1 ENHRY, CDR2 SYGVKD. This CDR3 comprises 14 residues.

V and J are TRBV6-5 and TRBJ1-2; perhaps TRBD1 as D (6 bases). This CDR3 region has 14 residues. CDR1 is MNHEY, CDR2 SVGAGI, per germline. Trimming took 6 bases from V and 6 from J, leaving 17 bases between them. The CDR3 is CASSGFNRVNGYTF. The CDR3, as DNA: TGTGCCAGCAGCGGGTTCAACAGGGTCAATGGCTACACCTTC.

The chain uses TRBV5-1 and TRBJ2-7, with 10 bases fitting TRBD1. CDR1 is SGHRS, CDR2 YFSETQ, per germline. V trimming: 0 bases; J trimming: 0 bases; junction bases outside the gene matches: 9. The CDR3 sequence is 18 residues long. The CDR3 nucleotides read TGCGCCAGCAGCTTGGCCCGGGACAGGGGTTACCTCTCCTACGAGCAGTACTTC. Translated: CASSLARDRGYLSYEQYF.

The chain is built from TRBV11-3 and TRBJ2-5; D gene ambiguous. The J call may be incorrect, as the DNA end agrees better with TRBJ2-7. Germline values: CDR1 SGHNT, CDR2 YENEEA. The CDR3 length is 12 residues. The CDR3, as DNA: TGTGCCAGCAGCTTAGACAACTACGAGCAGTACTTC. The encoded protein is CASSLDNYEQYF.

CDR3 residues: CASSIPEKWEKLFF. The CDR3, as DNA: TGTGCCAGCAGTATCCCTGAGAAATGGGAAAAACTGTTTTTT. V usage is TRBV28 and J usage is TRBJ1-4; D is unresolved. The length of the CDR3 is 14 residues. V was clipped by 5 bases and J by 8 bases, with 15 bases between them. CDR1 MDHEN and CDR2 SYDVKM come from the germline V gene. The entire variable domain, with the rest obtained from reference TRBV28 and TRBJ1-4, is as follows: DVKVTQSSRYLVKRTGEKVFLECVQDMDHENMFWYRQDPGLGLRLIYFSYDVKMKEKGDIPEGYSVSREKKERFSLILESASTNQTSMYLCASSIPEKWEKLFFGSGTQLSVL.

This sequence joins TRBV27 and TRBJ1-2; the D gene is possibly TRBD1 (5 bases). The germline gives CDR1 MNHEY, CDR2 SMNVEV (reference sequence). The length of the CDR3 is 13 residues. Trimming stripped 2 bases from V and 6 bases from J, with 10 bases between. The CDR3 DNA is TGTGCCAGCAGTTTACTAGGGGAACATGGCTACACCTTC. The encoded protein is CASSLLGEHGYTF.

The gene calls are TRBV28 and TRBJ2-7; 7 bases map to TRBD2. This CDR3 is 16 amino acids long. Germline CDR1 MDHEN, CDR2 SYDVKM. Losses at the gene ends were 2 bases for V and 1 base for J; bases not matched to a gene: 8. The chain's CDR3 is CASSLGRLAESYEQYF. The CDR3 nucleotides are TGTGCCAGCAGTTTAGGGCGGCTAGCGGAGTCCTACGAGCAGTACTTC.

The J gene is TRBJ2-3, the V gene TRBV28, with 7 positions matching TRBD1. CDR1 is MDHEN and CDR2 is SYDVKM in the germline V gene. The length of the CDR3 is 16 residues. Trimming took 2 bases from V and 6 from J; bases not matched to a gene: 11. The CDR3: CASSLDLKGARDTQYF. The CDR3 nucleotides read TGTGCCAGCAGTTTAGATTTGAAGGGGGCACGGGATACGCAGTATTTT.

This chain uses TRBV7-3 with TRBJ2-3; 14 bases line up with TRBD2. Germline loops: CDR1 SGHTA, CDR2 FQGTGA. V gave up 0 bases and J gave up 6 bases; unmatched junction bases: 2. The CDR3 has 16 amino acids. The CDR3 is CASSLTGLAGVDTQYF. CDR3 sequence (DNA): TGTGCCAGCAGCTTAACGGGACTAGCGGGAGTGGATACGCAGTATTTT.

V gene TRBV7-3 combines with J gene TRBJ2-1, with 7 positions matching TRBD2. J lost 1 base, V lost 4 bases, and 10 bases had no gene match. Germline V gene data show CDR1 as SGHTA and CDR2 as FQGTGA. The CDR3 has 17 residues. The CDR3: CASSSLEAGISYNEQFF. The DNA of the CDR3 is TGTGCCAGCAGCTCTCTAGAAGCGGGGATTTCCTACAATGAGCAGTTCTTC.

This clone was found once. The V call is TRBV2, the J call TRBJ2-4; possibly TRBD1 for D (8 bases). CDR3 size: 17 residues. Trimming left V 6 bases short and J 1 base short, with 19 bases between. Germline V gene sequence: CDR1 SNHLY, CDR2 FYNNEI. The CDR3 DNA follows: TGTGCCAGCAGGAGTATACAGGGGGGGAGCGCCAAAAACATTCAGTACTTC. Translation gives CASRSIQGGSAKNIQYF.